This TCR beta chain appears in the sequencing data of a study of cytomegalovirus exposure and HLA in healthy donors. Study-level findings and limits: Through in vitro validation, a few CMV-associated chains were shown to be specific for CMV antigens. According to a subsequent analysis, TCR clusters from the first cohort were inclined to appear together in the 100 to 150 validation repertoires. There were about 160 TCR beta chains listed as cytomegalovirus-associated.

A word on this clone: Antigen: not known.

Here immunoSEQ multiplex PCR was the method, and the copy in TCRdb shows in-frame clones only, minus some. The sample shows approximately 120,000 clones, 85% to 95% of them seen only once. The germline V gene encodes CDR1 DFQATT and CDR2 SNEGSKA (reference sequence). This CDR3 region has 11 residues. Between the trimmed V and J ends, which lost 3 bases and 5 bases, there was a span of 7 bases. While the first cohort had hundreds of subjects, the donors belonged to the separate validation cohort of roughly 130 subjects. The sequence was obtained from a woman younger than 35 in good health and CMV-seronegative. V and J are TRBV20-1 and TRBJ2-5; D is unclear. The material sequenced was PBMCs. CDR3 sequence (DNA): TGCAGTGCTAGTCAGAAGGAGACCCAGTACTTC. Amino acid sequence: CSASQKETQYF.